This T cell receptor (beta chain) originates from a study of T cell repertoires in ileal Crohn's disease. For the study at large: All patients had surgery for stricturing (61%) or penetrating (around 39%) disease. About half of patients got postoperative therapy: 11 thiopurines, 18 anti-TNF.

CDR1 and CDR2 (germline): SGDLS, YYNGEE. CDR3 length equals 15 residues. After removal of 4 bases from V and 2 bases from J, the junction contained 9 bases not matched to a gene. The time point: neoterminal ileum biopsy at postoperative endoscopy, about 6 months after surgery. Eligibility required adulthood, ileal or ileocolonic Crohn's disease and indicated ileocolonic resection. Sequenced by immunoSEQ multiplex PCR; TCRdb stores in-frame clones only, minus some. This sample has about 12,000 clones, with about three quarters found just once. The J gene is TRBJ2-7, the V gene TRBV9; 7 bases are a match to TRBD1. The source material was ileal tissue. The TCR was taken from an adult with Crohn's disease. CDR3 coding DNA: TGTGCCAGCAGCCGGTCGACAGGGCCTGCCTACGAGCAGTACTTC. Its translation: CASSRSTGPAYEQYF.